Reported below is one TCR beta chain. Trimming removed 6 bases from V and 8 bases from J; junction bases left unmatched: 7. Germline CDR1 is SGHRS and CDR2 is YFSETQ. The CDR3 is 12 residues long. This sample is part of a study of blood T cell repertoires in COVID-19. Looking at the study overall: Sites in the United States, Italy and Spain provided acute and convalescent COVID-19 samples. From T cells, B-cell-depleted T cells, or PBMCs came the material, which was cDNA or gDNA.

Original processing notes: The assay estimated nucleated cells by amplifying reference gene primers. Here immunoSEQ multiplex PCR was the method, and the copy in TCRdb shows in-frame clones only, minus some. V and J calls and clone size are given by that table; D and trimming were obtained from the DNA. Here the sample spans approximately 21,000 clones, around 90% being singletons. The V and J genes are TRBV5-1 and TRBJ1-2; TRBD1 aligns across 7 bases. Sample: peripheral blood. This TCR derives from a woman aged 80 or over with active COVID-19. The CDR3 coding sequence is TGCGCCAGCACGACAGGGATAGAAGGCTACACCTTC. This codes for CASTTGIEGYTF.